This T cell receptor beta chain emerged from a study of T cell responses to AZD1222 COVID-19 vaccine. Findings and limits, study-wide: Only after the peak T cell response were repertoires sampled.

Sequencing used immunoSEQ multiplex PCR; TCRdb keeps in-frame clones, though not all of them. Of over 70,000 clones detected, approximately 86% appear once; the ten largest clones hold about 6%. Germline loops: CDR1 SQVTM, CDR2 ANQGSEA. The CDR3 extends over 12 amino acids. V gave up 7 bases and J gave up 0 bases, with 8 bases separating them. For this clone: The antigen remains undetermined.

Sequencing used peripheral blood, obtained on day 0 of AZD1222 vaccination. The TCR originated in an adult in good health. The chain carries TRBV29-1 and TRBJ2-3; no clear D. The CDR3: CSGRASTDTQYF. The CDR3 bases are TGCAGCGGCCGAGCTAGCACAGATACGCAGTATTTT.